This T cell receptor (beta chain) was identified in a study of blood T cells in healthy people across ages. The study, taken as a whole, reports: Percentage of naive T cells showed a strong correlation with TCR beta diversity. It was held that the diversity estimates obtained from one million T cells were underestimates.

V shed 7 bases and J shed 6 bases, with 19 bases lying between them. Germline CDR1 and CDR2: DFQATT and SNEGSKA (reference sequence). The CDR3 has 13 residues. The authors ran a second PCR of about 7 to 11 cycles using a sample-barcoded 5' primer and a J-beta primer mix. TCRdb redid the calling of the 5' RACE reads with MiXCR, one entry per CDR3 protein. The sample has 700,000 to 850,000 distinct CDR3 sequences, around half seen once. This clonotype was seen a handful of times. Antigen unknown. The chain has TRBV20-1 and TRBJ2-7; possibly TRBD1 or TRBD2 for D (6 bases each). Sequencing input: blood. The TCR originated in a man older than 75 in good health. The CDR3 here is CSGLGGVGGEQYF. The CDR3 DNA follows: TGCAGTGGACTAGGGGGAGTTGGCGGCGAGCAGTACTTC.